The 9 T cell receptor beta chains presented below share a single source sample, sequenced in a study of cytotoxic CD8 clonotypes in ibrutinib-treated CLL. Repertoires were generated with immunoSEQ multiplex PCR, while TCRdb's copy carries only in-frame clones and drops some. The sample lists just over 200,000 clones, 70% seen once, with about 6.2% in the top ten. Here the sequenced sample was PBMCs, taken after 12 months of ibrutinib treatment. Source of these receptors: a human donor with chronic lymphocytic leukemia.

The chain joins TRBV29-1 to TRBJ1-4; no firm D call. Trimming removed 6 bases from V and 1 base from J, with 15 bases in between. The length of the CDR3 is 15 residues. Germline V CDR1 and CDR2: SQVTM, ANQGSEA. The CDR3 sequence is CSVTLSVETNEKLFF. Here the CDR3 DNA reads TGCAGCGTCACACTCTCGGTCGAAACTAATGAAAAACTGTTTTTT.

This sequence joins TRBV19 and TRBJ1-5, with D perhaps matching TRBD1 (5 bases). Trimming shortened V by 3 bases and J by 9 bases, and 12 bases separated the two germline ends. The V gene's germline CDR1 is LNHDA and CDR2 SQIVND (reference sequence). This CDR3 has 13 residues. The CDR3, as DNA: TGTGCCAGTAGTATCGGGGGTCCGGTGCCCCAGCATTTT. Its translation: CASSIGGPVPQHF. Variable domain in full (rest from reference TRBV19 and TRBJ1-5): DGGITQSPKYLFRKEGQNVTLSCEQNLNHDAMYWYRQDPGQGLRLIYYSQIVNDFQKGDIAEGYSVSREKKESFPLTVTSAQKNPTAFYLCASSIGGPVPQHFGDGTRLSIL.

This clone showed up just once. The CDR3 protein is CAWTGLAGQSSYNEQFF. DNA of the CDR3: TGTGCCTGGACCGGACTAGCGGGACAAAGCTCCTACAATGAGCAGTTCTTC. The rearrangement uses TRBV30 and TRBJ2-1; 12 nucleotides align to TRBD2. The CDR3 runs to 17 residues. CDR1 is GTSNPN, CDR2 SVGIG, per germline (reference sequence). J was trimmed by 0 bases and V by 4 bases; bases with no gene match: 7.

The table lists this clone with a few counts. The CDR3 loop is CASSYGRRSSGNTIYF. CDR3 sequence (DNA): TGTGCCAGCAGTTACGGACGGCGGAGCTCTGGAAACACCATATATTTT. The chain uses TRBV6-5 and TRBJ1-3; D remains unclear. The CDR3 has 16 amino acids. Germline-derived CDR1 and CDR2 are MNHEY and SVGAGI. V was pared by 2 bases and J by 0 bases, with 11 bases between.

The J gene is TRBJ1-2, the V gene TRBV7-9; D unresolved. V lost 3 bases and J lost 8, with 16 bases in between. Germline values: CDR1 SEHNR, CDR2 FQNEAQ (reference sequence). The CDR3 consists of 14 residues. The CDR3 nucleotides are TGTGCCAGCAGCTTGAGGGAGGGTGTACGAGGCTACACCTTC. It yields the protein CASSLREGVRGYTF.

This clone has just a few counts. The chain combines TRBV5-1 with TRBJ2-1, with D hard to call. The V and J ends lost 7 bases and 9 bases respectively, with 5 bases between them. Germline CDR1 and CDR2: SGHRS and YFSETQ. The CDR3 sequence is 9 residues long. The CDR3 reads CASSCEQFF. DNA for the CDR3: TGCGCCAGCTCATGTGAGCAGTTCTTC.

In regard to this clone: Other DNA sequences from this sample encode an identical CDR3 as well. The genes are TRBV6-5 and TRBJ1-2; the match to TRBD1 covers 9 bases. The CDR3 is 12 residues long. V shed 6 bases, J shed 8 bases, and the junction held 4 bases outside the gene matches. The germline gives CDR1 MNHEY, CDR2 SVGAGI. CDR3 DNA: TGTGCCAGCAGCTGGACAGGGGACGGCTACACCTTC. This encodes CASSWTGDGYTF.

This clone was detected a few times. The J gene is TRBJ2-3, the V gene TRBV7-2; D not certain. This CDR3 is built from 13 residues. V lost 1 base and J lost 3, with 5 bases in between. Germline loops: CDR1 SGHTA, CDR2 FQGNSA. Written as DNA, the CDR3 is TGTGCCAGCAGCTTAGTCGGGACAGATACGCAGTATTTT. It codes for CASSLVGTDTQYF.

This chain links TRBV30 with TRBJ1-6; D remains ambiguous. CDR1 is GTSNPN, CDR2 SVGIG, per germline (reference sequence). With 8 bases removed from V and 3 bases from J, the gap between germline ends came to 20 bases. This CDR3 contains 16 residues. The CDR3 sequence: CARSFGTDFYNSPLHF. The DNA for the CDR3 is TGTGCCCGCTCCTTTGGTACAGACTTCTATAATTCACCCCTCCACTTT.